This T cell receptor (beta chain) was identified in a study of CD8+CD57+ T cells in acquired aplastic anemia. This clonotype appeared a single time. The sequenced patients had an expansion of CD8+CD57+ cells seen by flow cytometry. Genomic DNA, the template, was used for profiling of the TCR beta VDJ and CDR3. From the reads, TCRdb called clonotypes with MiXCR, one entry per CDR3 protein. The data contain around 200,000 distinct CDR3 sequences, about half of them seen just once; the ten biggest clones take up 13%. The CDR3 length is 13 residues. V lost 6 bases to trimming and J lost 5 bases, with 13 bases between them.

This receptor was taken from a human donor with aplastic anemia. This chain uses TRBV12-3 or TRBV12-4 with TRBJ2-5; D gene unclear. Sequenced input: sorted CD4+, CD8+, or CD8+CD57+ T cells (not recorded which) from PBMCs. The CDR3 nucleotides are TGTGCCAGCAGCCAGACTCCGTGGGAGACCCAGTACTTC. Residues: CASSQTPWETQYF.